The 18 T cell receptor beta chains listed next were all sequenced from one sample in a study of T cell clonotyping in hematopoietic cell transplantation. Sequencing used immunoSEQ multiplex PCR; TCRdb keeps in-frame clones, though not all of them. Here the sample spans tens of thousands of clones, roughly 94% being singletons. Sequencing was done on a sample of peripheral blood mononuclear cells. These receptors came from a woman in her forties or fifties in good health. Some clones in this sample may be carry-over from other donors' samples.

The rearrangement joins TRBV19 to TRBJ1-1; no clear D. The CDR3 contains 14 residues. Trimming took 5 bases from V and 1 from J, leaving 11 bases between them. Germline CDR1 and CDR2: LNHDA and SQIVND (reference sequence). CDR3 coding DNA: TGTGCCAGTAGTCTACGGTTCGGGAACACTGAAGCTTTCTTT. Its translation: CASSLRFGNTEAFF.

The chain combines TRBV4-3 with TRBJ2-3; 10 nucleotides match TRBD2. The CDR3 spans 16 residues. V lost 0 bases to trimming and J lost 3 bases; unmatched junction nucleotides: 3. Germline V lookup: CDR1 LGHNA, CDR2 YSLEER. CDR3 residues: CASSQELAGGTDTQYF. CDR3 bases: TGCGCCAGCAGCCAAGAATTAGCGGGGGGAACAGATACGCAGTATTTT.

The chain uses TRBV6-4 and TRBJ1-1; no clear D gene. This CDR3 has 14 amino acids. Trimming removed 2 bases at V and 6 bases at J, with 13 bases between. The V gene's germline CDR1 is MRHNA and CDR2 SNTAGT. In DNA, the CDR3 is TGTGCCAGCAGTGACGGAAGCTTTGGGGCTGAAGCTTTCTTT. Translating gives CASSDGSFGAEAFF.

CDR3 protein: CASRAYEQYF. In DNA, the CDR3 is TGTGCCAGCAGAGCCTACGAGCAGTACTTC. The V gene is TRBV2, the J gene TRBJ2-7, with D hard to call. The CDR3 covers 10 residues. CDR1 and CDR2 (germline): SNHLY, FYNNEI. V lost 6 bases and J 2 bases, leaving 2 bases between the germline ends.

The chain has TRBV21-1 and TRBJ1-1; the D call in the table, TRBD1, was not verified against the DNA. TRBV21-1 is a known pseudogene. The CDR3 has 15 residues. Here the CDR3 DNA reads TGTGCCGGGGGGACAGAGTACTTCATGAACACTGAAGCTTTCTTT. Amino acid sequence: CAGGTEYFMNTEAFF.

The V call is TRBV5-5, the J call TRBJ2-7; no definite D call. The CDR3 sequence is 14 residues long. Trimming cost V 0 bases and J 0 bases, with 7 bases left between them. CDR1 is SGHKS, CDR2 YYEKEE, per germline (reference sequence). The CDR3 DNA reads as TGTGCCAGCAGCTTGGTGGGTGCCTCCTACGAGCAGTACTTC. It translates to CASSLVGASYEQYF.

The chain carries TRBV7-3 and TRBJ2-7; D remains ambiguous. The CDR3 has 14 residues. Between the trimmed V and J ends, which lost 0 bases and 2 bases, there was a span of 8 bases. The germline V gene has CDR1 SGHTA and CDR2 FQGTGA. CDR3 sequence: CASSLTFQPYEQYF. The CDR3 nucleotides are TGTGCCAGCAGCTTAACGTTCCAGCCCTACGAGCAGTACTTC.

The rearrangement links TRBV29-1 to TRBJ1-2; possibly TRBD1 for D (6 bases). The V gene's germline CDR1 is SQVTM and CDR2 ANQGSEA. This CDR3 has 14 amino acids. The V end was cut by 6 bases, the J end by 3 bases, with 17 bases between. The CDR3 reads CSVSPGGAYYGYTF. The CDR3, as DNA: TGCAGCGTCTCACCCGGGGGGGCCTACTATGGCTACACCTTC.

The chain combines TRBV18 with TRBJ1-6; a weak D match, TRBD1 (5 bases). The CDR3 covers 15 residues. The V end lost 3 bases, the J end lost 7 bases, and 13 bases lay between the germline ends. The germline V gene has CDR1 KGHSH and CDR2 LQKENI. CDR3 residues: CASSPGGVANSPLHF. In DNA form, the CDR3 reads TGTGCCAGCTCACCGGGGGGGGTCGCAAATTCACCCCTCCACTTT.

The rearrangement links TRBV5-1 to TRBJ2-7, with 12 nucleotides matching TRBD2. Unmatched junction bases numbered 8, after V lost 3 bases and J lost 7 bases. CDR1 is SGHRS, CDR2 YFSETQ, per germline. The CDR3 runs to 15 residues. CDR3 region: CASSSPSGGAGEQYF. In nucleotides, the CDR3 is TGCGCCAGCAGCTCACCTAGCGGGGGGGCCGGGGAGCAGTACTTC. The full variable domain, rest sourced from reference TRBV5-1 and TRBJ2-7, is KAGVTQTPRYLIKTRGQQVTLSCSPISGHRSVSWYQQTPGQGLQFLFEYFSETQRNKGNFPGRFSGRQFSNSRSEMNVSTLELGDSALYLCASSSPSGGAGEQYFGPGTRLTVT.

The count of this clone is one. The genes are TRBV19 and TRBJ2-3, with D unresolved. V shed 4 bases and J shed 7 bases, with 6 bases lying between them. This CDR3 spans 11 amino acids. CDR1 and CDR2 (germline): LNHDA, SQIVND (reference sequence). CDR3 in DNA: TGTGCCAGTAGTACCTCCAATACGCAGTATTTT. Amino acid sequence: CASSTSNTQYF.

The V call is TRBV7-2, the J call TRBJ1-2; 8 bases line up with TRBD1. This CDR3 comprises 15 residues. CDR1 is SGHTA, CDR2 FQGNSA, per germline. With 4 bases clipped from V and 3 bases from J, the junction kept 7 bases outside the gene matches. The CDR3 region is CASSSRQGSYYGYTF. In nucleotides, the CDR3 is TGTGCCAGCAGCTCCCGACAGGGGTCGTACTATGGCTACACCTTC. Looking up the rest from reference TRBV7-2 and TRBJ1-2 gives the full variable domain: GAGVSQSPSNKVTEKGKDVELRCDPISGHTALYWYRQSLGQGLEFLIYFQGNSAPDKSGLPSDRFSAERTGGSVSTLTIQRTQQEDSAVYLCASSSRQGSYYGYTFGSGTRLTVV.

The chain uses TRBV5-1 and TRBJ2-5; D is unresolved. CDR3 length equals 13 residues. V dropped 0 bases and J dropped 2 bases, with 5 bases sitting between them. The germline V gene has CDR1 SGHRS and CDR2 YFSETQ. CDR3 amino acids: CASSLAVQETQYF. The DNA of the CDR3 is TGCGCCAGCAGCTTGGCGGTACAAGAGACCCAGTACTTC.

The rearrangement uses TRBV6-1 and TRBJ2-5; 7 positions agree with TRBD1. The CDR3 sequence is 15 residues long. Germline values: CDR1 MNHNS, CDR2 SASEGT. J was trimmed by 5 bases and V by 7 bases; bases with no gene match: 13. The CDR3 coding sequence is TGTGCCAGCATTCCTGAGGGGGCGCCGGGGGAGACCCAGTACTTC. Protein product: CASIPEGAPGETQYF.

This sequence joins TRBV5-6 and TRBJ2-3; 9 nucleotides line up with TRBD2. Germline V lookup: CDR1 SGHDT, CDR2 YYEEEE. The junction had 9 bases not matched to a gene; V was cut back by 0 bases and J by 7 bases. This CDR3 is 16 amino acids long. The CDR3 loop reads CASSLVAGGGQNTQYF. As DNA, the CDR3 is TGTGCCAGCAGCTTGGTTGCGGGGGGGGGACAAAATACGCAGTATTTT.

This clone was found once. This chain uses TRBV28 with TRBJ2-7; possible D gene TRBD2, 6 bases. This CDR3 comprises 14 residues. Germline V gene data show CDR1 as MDHEN and CDR2 as SYDVKM. V was trimmed by 2 bases and J by 3 bases, leaving 11 bases between them. The CDR3 is CASSLGGLGYEQYF. The CDR3, as DNA: TGTGCCAGCAGTTTAGGGGGACTGGGCTACGAGCAGTACTTC.

The chain recombines TRBV5-6 with TRBJ2-5, with D perhaps being TRBD1 or TRBD2 (5 bases each). The ends were cut back, 4 bases at V and 11 bases at J, with 24 bases in the middle. In germline, CDR1 is SGHDT, CDR2 YYEEEE. The CDR3 is made up of 15 amino acids. As DNA, the CDR3 is TGTGCCAGCAGCATTCAGGGTCTCATACTTAGGGAGCAGTACTTC. As protein: CASSIQGLILREQYF.

This clone showed up just a few times. V gene TRBV5-1 combines with J gene TRBJ1-6; D is possibly TRBD1 (6 bases). Deletions cut 4 bases from V and 7 bases from J, with 15 bases between. Germline values: CDR1 SGHRS, CDR2 YFSETQ. This CDR3 spans 15 amino acids. This CDR3 is CASSQPDRINSPLHF. The CDR3 bases are TGCGCCAGCAGCCAACCCGACAGGATCAATTCACCCCTCCACTTT. The full variable domain, rest sourced from reference TRBV5-1 and TRBJ1-6, is KAGVTQTPRYLIKTRGQQVTLSCSPISGHRSVSWYQQTPGQGLQFLFEYFSETQRNKGNFPGRFSGRQFSNSRSEMNVSTLELGDSALYLCASSQPDRINSPLHFGNGTRLTVT.